This TCR beta chain originates from a study of blood T cell repertoires in COVID-19. For the study at large: Acute and convalescent COVID-19 specimens originated in the United States, Italy and Spain. The analysed material was cDNA or gDNA that came from T cells, B-cell-depleted T cells, or PBMCs.

Per the original data handling: Estimated nucleated cell counts came from reference gene primer amplification. The data were produced by immunoSEQ multiplex PCR, yet TCRdb's version contains in-frame clones alone and is incomplete. That table is the source of V, J and clone size, and D and trimming were worked out from the DNA. The sample carries 80,000 to 100,000 clones, around 80% recorded once. The sequenced material came from peripheral blood. The receptor comes from a man aged 45-65 years who had recovered from COVID-19.

The CDR3 bases are TGTGCCAGCAGTCCCGGGACAGGGGACTACGAGCAGTACTTC. Protein: CASSPGTGDYEQYF. The chain has TRBV27 and TRBJ2-7, with 10 bases lining up with TRBD1. The V and J ends lost 5 bases and 3 bases, in that order; junction bases with no gene match: 4. CDR1 is MNHEY, CDR2 SMNVEV, per germline (reference sequence). The CDR3 loop spans 14 amino acids.